This T cell receptor beta chain was identified during a study of T cell changes during pregnancy in multiple sclerosis. Germline V gene sequence: CDR1 LNHNV, CDR2 YYDKDF (reference sequence). The CDR3 loop spans 15 amino acids. V was clipped by 0 bases and J by 7 bases, with 12 bases between them. TCRdb keeps only in-frame clones here, not all; method: immunoSEQ multiplex PCR. Counted here are 65,000 to 90,000 clones, about 92% occurring once; the ten biggest clones make up approximately 2.2%. The source of this sequence is a female donor with multiple sclerosis, enrolled in a pregnancy study. V gene TRBV15 combines with J gene TRBJ1-4, with D unresolved. The material sequenced was peripheral blood, taken before pregnancy. DNA for the CDR3: TGTGCCACCAGCAGAGATGGGCAGTTCCGTGAAAAACTGTTTTTT. Translated: CATSRDGQFREKLFF.